The clone carrying this TCR beta chain was seen only a few times. Its cognate antigen is unknown. Amplification by 5'RACE using constant-segment primers produced TCR alpha and TCR beta cDNA libraries that carried sample barcodes and UMIs. TCRdb called the 5' RACE reads again in MiXCR, with one record for every CDR3 protein. The sample yields around 400,000 distinct CDR3 sequences, 20% to 25% seen once. The CDR3 contains 13 residues. V lost 6 bases and J lost 8, with 14 bases in between. These data come from a study of T-cell memory formation after mild COVID-19. The study, taken as a whole, reports: CD4/CD8 balance characterized clones contracting day 15 to 85, and CD4+ skew characterized later expanders. Largely, contracting CD4+ clones fell within CM and EM, and contracting CD8+ clones within EMRA.

This clonotype originated in an adult woman who had mild COVID-19 (a few samples of this study predate the infection). Cell type and time point are not known. Material for sequencing was PBMCs or a T cell subset sorted from them (not recorded which). The chain joins TRBV23-1 to TRBJ2-1; D might be TRBD1 (5 bases). TRBV23-1 counts as an open reading frame of uncertain function. The CDR3 region has the DNA TGCGCCAGCAGCTCCGGATGGGGCTATGAGCAGTTCTTC. Translating it yields CASSSGWGYEQFF.